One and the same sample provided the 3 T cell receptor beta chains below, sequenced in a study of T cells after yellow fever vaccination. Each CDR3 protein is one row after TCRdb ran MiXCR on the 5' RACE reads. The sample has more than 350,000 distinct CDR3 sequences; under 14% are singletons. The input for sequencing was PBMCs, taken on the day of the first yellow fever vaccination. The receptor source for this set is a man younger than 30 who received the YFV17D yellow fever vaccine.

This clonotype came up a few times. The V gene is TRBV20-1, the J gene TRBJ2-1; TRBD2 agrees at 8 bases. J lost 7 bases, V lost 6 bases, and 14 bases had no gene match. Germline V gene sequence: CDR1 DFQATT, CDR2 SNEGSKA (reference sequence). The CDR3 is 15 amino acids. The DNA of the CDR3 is TGCAGTGCCCTACGACAGGAGTTAGCGGGGAATGAGCAGTTCTTC. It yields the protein CSALRQELAGNEQFF.

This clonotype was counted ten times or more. CDR3 in amino acids: CATSLYIGANTEAFF. DNA of the CDR3: TGTGCCACCTCTCTTTACATTGGGGCGAACACTGAAGCTTTCTTT. The chain uses TRBV6-1 and TRBJ1-1; possibly TRBD1 for D (5 bases). The CDR3 totals 15 residues. The ends were cut back, 10 bases at V and 1 base at J, with 19 bases in the middle. Germline V gene sequence: CDR1 MNHNS, CDR2 SASEGT.

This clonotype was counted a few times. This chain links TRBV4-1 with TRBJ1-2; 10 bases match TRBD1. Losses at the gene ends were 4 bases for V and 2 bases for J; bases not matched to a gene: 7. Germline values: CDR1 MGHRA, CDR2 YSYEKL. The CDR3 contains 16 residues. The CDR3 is CASSPRRQGANYGYTF. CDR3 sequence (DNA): TGCGCCAGCAGCCCCCGGAGACAGGGGGCAAACTATGGCTACACCTTC.